The 30 T cell receptor beta chains given below trace back to one sample, sequenced in a study of T cell responses to AZD1222 COVID-19 vaccine. Clones were read by immunoSEQ multiplex PCR, and TCRdb kept only the in-frame ones, dropping some. The sample has approximately 150,000 clones, roughly 94% seen once. This specimen consisted of peripheral blood, obtained 28 days after the second AZD1222 dose. Receptor source: an adult who received the AZD1222 COVID-19 vaccine.

The sample holds many counts of this clone. The rearrangement uses TRBV4-2 and TRBJ2-7; D ambiguous. The V end lost 0 bases, the J end lost 0 bases, and 9 bases lay between the germline ends. The CDR3 is made up of 15 amino acids. Germline assignment: CDR1 LGHNA and CDR2 YNFKEQ. The DNA of the CDR3 is TGTGCCAGCAGCCAAGATCAGTCAGACTCCTACGAGCAGTACTTC. This translates into CASSQDQSDSYEQYF.

The chain has TRBV7-8 and TRBJ2-2; TRBD2 aligns across 12 bases. Germline CDR1 SGHVS, CDR2 FQNEAQ. The CDR3 runs 16 residues. J lost 8 bases, V lost 0 bases, and 4 bases had no gene match. The CDR3 spells CASSLALAGGPGELFF. CDR3 sequence (DNA): TGTGCCAGCAGCTTAGCTCTAGCGGGAGGGCCAGGGGAGCTGTTTTTT.

The rearrangement joins TRBV7-4 to TRBJ2-1, with D uncertain. The germline CDR1 and CDR2 sequences are SGHVT and SQSDAQ. Trimming took off 3 bases at V and 2 bases at J, with 8 bases between the two ends. The CDR3 runs to 14 residues. The CDR3 nucleotides are TGTGCCAGCAGCTTGGTTCGGGCCTACAATGAGCAGTTCTTC. It codes for CASSLVRAYNEQFF.

V is TRBV2 and J is TRBJ2-3; 8 bases are a match to TRBD1. The CDR3 has 16 residues. V was clipped by 10 bases and J by 1 base; unmatched bases: 13. CDR1 is SNHLY, CDR2 FYNNEI, per germline. Written as DNA, the CDR3 is TGTGCCACCGCCAGGGACAGGACAGGACGCACAGATACGCAGTATTTT. Translating it yields CATARDRTGRTDTQYF.

The rearrangement joins TRBV7-8 to TRBJ1-1; D is undetermined. Germline-derived CDR1 and CDR2 are SGHVS and FQNEAQ. The germline V and J ends were trimmed by 4 bases and 5 bases, with 11 bases remaining between them. CDR3 length equals 13 residues. CDR3 residues: CASSSQPYTEAFF. The CDR3 DNA reads TGTGCCAGCAGCTCCCAGCCGTATACTGAAGCTTTCTTT.

The chain links TRBV18 to TRBJ1-4; TRBD1 aligns across 7 bases. The CDR3 consists of 13 residues. V trimming: 4 bases; J trimming: 8 bases; junction bases outside the gene matches: 4. In germline, CDR1 is KGHSH, CDR2 LQKENI. This chain's CDR3 is CASSRQGGEKLFF. The CDR3 coding sequence is TGTGCCAGCTCACGACAGGGAGGGGAAAAACTGTTTTTT.

The chain employs TRBV5-5 and TRBJ1-1; weak D call: TRBD1 (6 bases). V was trimmed by 3 bases and J by 5 bases, leaving 14 bases between them. CDR1 and CDR2 from the germline V gene are SGHKS and YYEKEE (reference sequence). This CDR3 contains 14 residues. The CDR3 sequence is CASSSMYRDTEAFF. The DNA for the CDR3 is TGTGCCAGCAGCTCTATGTACAGGGATACTGAAGCTTTCTTT.

This chain joins TRBV30 and TRBJ2-2; 9 bases line up with TRBD2. Germline V gene data show CDR1 as GTSNPN and CDR2 as SVGIG (reference sequence). V dropped 4 bases and J dropped 6; count of bases not matched to a gene: 6. The CDR3 runs 14 residues. The CDR3 sequence: CAWTGLAGPGELFF. The CDR3 DNA sequence: TGTGCCTGGACCGGCCTAGCGGGACCCGGGGAGCTGTTTTTT. Complete variable domain (other parts from reference TRBV30 and TRBJ2-2): SQTIHQWPATLVQPVGSPLSLECTVEGTSNPNLYWYRQAAGRGLQLLFYSVGIGQISSEVPQNLSASRPQDRQFILSSKKLLLSDSGFYLCAWTGLAGPGELFFGEGSRLTVL.

CDR3 DNA sequence: TGTGCCAGCAGTGGTGAGGGGGGCACTGAAGCTTTCTTT. Residues: CASSGEGGTEAFF. The chain couples TRBV2 to TRBJ1-1, with a possible D match to TRBD1 (6 bases). This CDR3 has 13 amino acids. Germline V lookup: CDR1 SNHLY, CDR2 FYNNEI. The V end was cut by 4 bases, the J end by 4 bases, with 10 bases between.

The J gene is TRBJ1-2, the V gene TRBV29-1; 10 nucleotides line up with TRBD1. Germline V gives CDR1 SQVTM, CDR2 ANQGSEA. The CDR3 extends over 12 amino acids. Trimming took 6 bases from V and 4 from J; bases not matched to a gene: 2. Here the CDR3 DNA reads TGCAGCGTGAGACAGGGGGCCTATGGCTACACCTTC. Protein: CSVRQGAYGYTF.

V and J are TRBV25-1 and TRBJ2-1, with no clear D. Germline-derived CDR1 and CDR2 are MGHDK and SYGVNS. Trimming shortened V by 3 bases and J by 0 bases, and 15 bases separated the two germline ends. The CDR3 has 17 amino acids. CDR3 bases: TGTGCCAGCAGTGACACCCTTCGAGAAAGCTCCTACAATGAGCAGTTCTTC. It encodes CASSDTLRESSYNEQFF.

This chain joins TRBV9 and TRBJ1-4; D is undetermined. V lost 0 bases to trimming and J lost 0 bases, with 15 bases between them. This CDR3 is built from 18 residues. Per the germline V gene, CDR1 is SGDLS and CDR2 is YYNGEE. In nucleotides, the CDR3 is TGTGCCAGCAGCGTAGAGGCTAACGTCGGGGCAACTAATGAAAAACTGTTTTTT. Encoded protein: CASSVEANVGATNEKLFF.

The chain couples TRBV4-1 to TRBJ2-5; no clear D. Trimming stripped 2 bases from V and 5 bases from J, with 15 bases between. Germline lookup yields CDR1 MGHRA and CDR2 YSYEKL. The CDR3 spans 15 residues. CDR3 DNA sequence: TGCGCCAGCAGCCAACAAAGCCCCAAAGGGGAGACCCAGTACTTC. It translates to CASSQQSPKGETQYF.

V usage is TRBV28 and J usage is TRBJ1-2, with a weak D call TRBD1 (6 bases). Deletions cut 6 bases from V and 8 bases from J, with 13 bases between. The CDR3 runs to 12 residues. CDR1 is MDHEN, CDR2 SYDVKM, per germline. CDR3 nucleotides: TGTGCCAGCAGCAAGACAGGTGGAGGCTACACCTTC. Amino acids: CASSKTGGGYTF.

The table lists this clone with a few counts. This chain connects TRBV4-1 to TRBJ2-7; TRBD2 aligns across 8 bases. Germline-derived CDR1 and CDR2 are MGHRA and YSYEKL. The length of the CDR3 is 15 residues. The trim removed 2 bases at V and 0 bases at J, leaving 3 bases unmatched. The CDR3 sequence: CASSQSGTSSYEQYF. The DNA for the CDR3 is TGCGCCAGCAGCCAAAGTGGGACTAGCTCCTACGAGCAGTACTTC.

This chain connects TRBV19 to TRBJ2-1, with 13 positions matching TRBD2. Losses at the gene ends were 3 bases for V and 10 bases for J; bases not matched to a gene: 15. Germline CDR1 and CDR2: LNHDA and SQIVND (reference sequence). The CDR3 has 18 amino acids. Here the CDR3 DNA reads TGTGCCAGTAGTATTGACGGACTAGCGGGAGTAGCCGCGCGGGAGCAGTTCTTC. The encoded protein is CASSIDGLAGVAAREQFF.

The rearrangement links TRBV7-9 to TRBJ2-1, with D hard to call. Germline V gene data show CDR1 as SEHNR and CDR2 as FQNEAQ (reference sequence). The V end was cut by 1 base, the J end by 9 bases, with 4 bases between. This CDR3 has 11 amino acids. CDR3 in amino acids: CASSLGREQFF. The CDR3, as DNA: TGTGCCAGCAGCTTAGGCCGTGAGCAGTTCTTC.

V is TRBV28 and J is TRBJ2-7; the match to TRBD2 covers 7 bases. CDR3 length: 14 residues. The V gene's germline CDR1 is MDHEN and CDR2 SYDVKM. Trimming took 4 bases from V and 4 from J; bases not matched to a gene: 7. CDR3 in amino acids: CASSSGEGAYEQYF. As DNA, the CDR3 is TGTGCCAGCAGTTCCGGGGAGGGTGCATACGAGCAGTACTTC. The full variable domain, rest sourced from reference TRBV28 and TRBJ2-7, is DVKVTQSSRYLVKRTGEKVFLECVQDMDHENMFWYRQDPGLGLRLIYFSYDVKMKEKGDIPEGYSVSREKKERFSLILESASTNQTSMYLCASSSGEGAYEQYFGPGTRLTVT.

The chain employs TRBV1 and TRBJ1-6; the tabulated D call, TRBD1, remains unverified against the DNA. TRBV1 is assigned pseudogene status. This CDR3 spans 16 amino acids. This chain's CDR3 is CTSSQGTGLYNSPLHF. In DNA form, the CDR3 reads TGCACCAGCAGCCAGGGGACAGGTCTCTATAATTCACCCCTCCACTTT.

V and J are TRBV18 and TRBJ1-1; 10 bases match TRBD1. V gave up 4 bases and J gave up 4 bases; unmatched junction bases: 6. The CDR3 is 15 amino acids. Germline lookup yields CDR1 KGHSH and CDR2 LQKENI. CDR3 sequence reads: CASSLPDRGRTEAFF. The CDR3 DNA reads TGTGCCAGCTCACTCCCCGACAGGGGGCGCACTGAAGCTTTCTTT.

This clone is a singleton in its sample. This chain connects TRBV15 to TRBJ2-1; D possibly matches TRBD1 or TRBD2 (6 bases each). The CDR3 is 14 residues long. The V and J ends lost 2 bases and 5 bases respectively, with 10 bases between them. The germline CDR1 and CDR2 sequences are LNHNV and YYDKDF (reference sequence). CDR3 in amino acids: CATSRNRGDNEQFF. The CDR3 coding sequence is TGTGCCACCAGCAGAAATAGGGGGGACAATGAGCAGTTCTTC.

The chain carries TRBV6-6 and TRBJ1-5; TRBD1 might be the D (5 bases). Germline CDR1 reads MNHNY; CDR2 reads SVGAGI (reference sequence). The CDR3 covers 13 residues. With 8 bases removed from V and 4 bases from J, the gap between germline ends came to 12 bases. CDR3 in DNA: TGTGCCAGCCATCAGGGACTGAATCAGCCCCAGCATTTT. This gives the protein CASHQGLNQPQHF.

The chain is built from TRBV19 and TRBJ2-1, with D tentatively TRBD2 (6 bases). Germline V CDR1 and CDR2: LNHDA, SQIVND (reference sequence). The CDR3 covers 15 residues. V lost 3 bases and J lost 2, with 11 bases in between. The CDR3 sequence: CASSMAWGAYNEQFF. CDR3 coding DNA: TGTGCCAGTAGTATGGCTTGGGGGGCCTACAATGAGCAGTTCTTC. The full variable domain, in which reference TRBV19 and TRBJ2-1 provide the parts outside the CDR3, is DGGITQSPKYLFRKEGQNVTLSCEQNLNHDAMYWYRQDPGQGLRLIYYSQIVNDFQKGDIAEGYSVSREKKESFPLTVTSAQKNPTAFYLCASSMAWGAYNEQFFGPGTRLTVL.

The chain carries TRBV7-2 and TRBJ2-1, with 10 bases identical to TRBD1. Looked up from germline, CDR1 is SGHTA and CDR2 is FQGNSA. Germline trimming cut 5 bases from V and 5 bases from J; bases unmatched to any gene: 9. CDR3 length: 16 residues. This chain's CDR3 is CASSPPGQGYNNEQFF. The CDR3 DNA follows: TGTGCCAGCAGCCCCCCGGGACAGGGGTACAACAATGAGCAGTTCTTC.

The J gene is TRBJ2-1, the V gene TRBV11-2; no clear D gene. The V end lost 2 bases, the J end lost 3 bases, and 5 bases lay between the germline ends. The CDR3 has 13 residues. CDR1 is SGHAT, CDR2 FQNNGV, per germline. The CDR3 region has the DNA TGTGCCAGCAGCTTAAATCACTACAATGAGCAGTTCTTC. It codes for CASSLNHYNEQFF.

The chain carries TRBV5-5 and TRBJ2-7; possibly TRBD2 for D (7 bases). V lost 6 bases and J 1 base, leaving 26 bases between the germline ends. CDR3 length: 18 residues. Germline V gene sequence: CDR1 SGHKS, CDR2 YYEKEE (reference sequence). As DNA, the CDR3 is TGTGCCAGCACCAGACGGTCGTCCGGGGGGCTTGGGTCCTACGAGCAGTACTTC. It encodes CASTRRSSGGLGSYEQYF.

V usage is TRBV18 and J usage is TRBJ1-5, with D hard to call. The germline CDR1 and CDR2 sequences are KGHSH and LQKENI. Trimming cost V 3 bases and J 5 bases, with 8 bases left between them. This CDR3 contains 13 residues. The CDR3 sequence: CASSPGEDQPQHF. The CDR3 DNA reads TGTGCCAGCTCACCGGGCGAGGATCAGCCCCAGCATTTT.

The gene calls are TRBV18 and TRBJ2-7, with D hard to call. The CDR3 extends over 13 amino acids. Trimming took off 6 bases at V and 0 bases at J, with 9 bases between the two ends. Germline CDR1 is KGHSH and CDR2 is LQKENI. In nucleotides, the CDR3 is TGTGCCAGCTCTCTGACAAGCTCCTACGAGCAGTACTTC. Its translation: CASSLTSSYEQYF. The variable domain in full, completed from reference TRBV18 and TRBJ2-7, reads NAGVMQNPRHLVRRRGQEARLRCSPMKGHSHVYWYRQLPEEGLKFMVYLQKENIIDESGMPKERFSAEFPKEGPSILRIQQVVRGDSAAYFCASSLTSSYEQYFGPGTRLTVT.

The chain joins TRBV10-3 to TRBJ2-7; 7 bases agree with TRBD1. The germline CDR1 and CDR2 sequences are ENHRY and SYGVKD. This CDR3 is 15 amino acids long. V was clipped by 3 bases and J by 3 bases; unmatched bases: 8. Written as DNA, the CDR3 is TGTGCCATCAGTGACTATACAGGGGCGGGCTACGAGCAGTACTTC. It encodes CAISDYTGAGYEQYF.

This chain links TRBV10-2 with TRBJ2-7; 9 bases align to TRBD2. After removal of 0 bases from V and 5 bases from J, the junction contained 5 bases not matched to a gene. This CDR3 has 15 amino acids. Germline CDR1 WSHSY, CDR2 SAAADI. In DNA form, the CDR3 reads TGCGCCAGCAGTGAGTCGAATAGCGGGAGCAACGAGCAGTACTTC. Encoded protein: CASSESNSGSNEQYF.